Below, 12 T cell receptor beta chains from the same sample are listed, as sequenced in a study of blood T cell repertoires in COVID-19. The protocol was immunoSEQ multiplex PCR, while the TCRdb copy is restricted to in-frame clones and leaves out a portion. The sample has around 220,000 clones, 87% seen once. Sequenced sample: PBMCs or T cells enriched from blood (not recorded which). These receptors were collected from a young woman with acute COVID-19.

The chain couples TRBV5-6 to TRBJ2-1; 10 bases match TRBD2. The CDR3 spans 17 residues. Germline V lookup: CDR1 SGHDT, CDR2 YYEEEE. V dropped 2 bases and J dropped 4; count of bases not matched to a gene: 9. The CDR3 coding sequence is TGTGCCAGCAGCTTATCTAGGACTAGCGGAAAATACAATGAGCAGTTCTTC. Amino acid sequence: CASSLSRTSGKYNEQFF.

The chain recombines TRBV14 with TRBJ1-4; D possibly corresponds to TRBD1 (6 bases). This CDR3 comprises 14 residues. Trimming took 4 bases from V and 7 from J, leaving 13 bases between them. Germline V gene sequence: CDR1 SGHDN, CDR2 FVKESK. The DNA for the CDR3 is TGTGCCAGCAGCCTAACAGGGTATGGTGAAAAACTGTTTTTT. This sequence encodes CASSLTGYGEKLFF.

This clone was found once. CDR3 DNA: TGTGCCAGCATGAGGGGGCGCGATGAGGCCAATGAGCAGTTCTTC. Encoded protein: CASMRGRDEANEQFF. This chain links TRBV2 with TRBJ2-1; 7 positions match TRBD1. Germline V CDR1 and CDR2: SNHLY, FYNNEI. The CDR3 is 15 amino acids. The V and J ends lost 7 bases and 6 bases, in that order; junction bases with no gene match: 12.

The chain joins TRBV7-2 to TRBJ1-1; D not resolved. Germline CDR1 reads SGHTA; CDR2 reads FQGNSA. CDR3 length equals 13 residues. The V end was cut by 5 bases, the J end by 4 bases, with 11 bases between. This chain's CDR3 is CASSAIPGTEAFF. The DNA for the CDR3 is TGTGCCAGCAGCGCCATACCGGGCACTGAAGCTTTCTTT.

The J gene is TRBJ1-5, the V gene TRBV28; D remains ambiguous. The CDR3 runs to 17 residues. Germline V gene sequence: CDR1 MDHEN, CDR2 SYDVKM. Trimming removed 6 bases from V and 1 base from J, with 19 bases in between. CDR3 bases: TGTGCCAGCAGCCCCACGGGGTTTTTGTTGAGCAATCAGCCCCAGCATTTT. It encodes CASSPTGFLLSNQPQHF.

The V call is TRBV9, the J call TRBJ2-4; a possible D gene is TRBD2 (5 bases). Germline CDR1 reads SGDLS; CDR2 reads YYNGEE. The CDR3 runs 16 residues. V lost 0 bases, J lost 7 bases, and 17 bases lay in between. The CDR3 spells CASSVEGIGGRNIQYF. In nucleotides, the CDR3 is TGTGCCAGCAGCGTAGAGGGTATTGGAGGTCGGAACATTCAGTACTTC.

The rearrangement joins TRBV18 to TRBJ2-7; TRBD2 might be the D (6 bases). Trimming pared 3 bases from V and 3 bases from J, leaving 15 bases between. The V gene's germline CDR1 is KGHSH and CDR2 LQKENI. The CDR3 covers 15 residues. The CDR3 nucleotides read TGTGCCAGCTCACCGACGGGAGTTGGGCTCTACGAGCAGTACTTC. It yields the protein CASSPTGVGLYEQYF. Together with reference TRBV18 and TRBJ2-7, the CDR3 gives the full variable domain: NAGVMQNPRHLVRRRGQEARLRCSPMKGHSHVYWYRQLPEEGLKFMVYLQKENIIDESGMPKERFSAEFPKEGPSILRIQQVVRGDSAAYFCASSPTGVGLYEQYFGPGTRLTVT.

The gene calls are TRBV6-2 or TRBV6-3 and TRBJ1-2; D ambiguous. The CDR3 runs 12 residues. Germline V CDR1 and CDR2: MNHEY, SVGEGT. Trimming took off 2 bases at V and 3 bases at J, with 4 bases between the two ends. The CDR3 protein is CASSYQDYGYTF. The CDR3 DNA reads TGTGCCAGCAGTTACCAGGACTATGGCTACACCTTC.

The chain links TRBV6-5 to TRBJ2-7; no firm D call. From germline, CDR1 is MNHEY and CDR2 SVGAGI. The V end was cut by 7 bases, the J end by 0 bases, with 16 bases between. The CDR3 totals 15 residues. CDR3 bases: TGTGCCAGCACGGCTAGTTTCGTAAGCTCCTACGAGCAGTACTTC. Its protein is CASTASFVSSYEQYF.

V usage is TRBV5-1 and J usage is TRBJ2-2; a possible D gene is TRBD2 (5 bases). The germline CDR1 and CDR2 sequences are SGHRS and YFSETQ. The CDR3 spans 16 residues. V was trimmed by 4 bases and J by 3 bases, leaving 16 bases between them. The CDR3: CASSPEDPRDTGELFF. The CDR3 bases are TGCGCCAGCAGCCCGGAGGACCCGAGGGACACCGGGGAGCTGTTTTTT.

The rearrangement joins TRBV7-2 to TRBJ2-1, with TRBD2 matching 10 bases. Looked up from germline, CDR1 is SGHTA and CDR2 is FQGNSA. The CDR3 has 15 amino acids. After removal of 5 bases from V and 3 bases from J, the junction contained 4 bases not matched to a gene. The CDR3 DNA follows: TGTGCCAGCAGCCGGACTAGCGGAAACTACAATGAGCAGTTCTTC. Its translation: CASSRTSGNYNEQFF.

The chain uses TRBV9 and TRBJ2-1, with 8 positions matching TRBD1. The CDR3 consists of 13 residues. The V gene end was trimmed by 4 bases and the J gene end by 11 bases; junction bases not matched to a gene: 8. The germline gives CDR1 SGDLS, CDR2 YYNGEE. In nucleotides, the CDR3 is TGTGCCAGCAGCCAGGGACAGGAACCGAAGCAGTTCTTC. Translating gives CASSQGQEPKQFF.